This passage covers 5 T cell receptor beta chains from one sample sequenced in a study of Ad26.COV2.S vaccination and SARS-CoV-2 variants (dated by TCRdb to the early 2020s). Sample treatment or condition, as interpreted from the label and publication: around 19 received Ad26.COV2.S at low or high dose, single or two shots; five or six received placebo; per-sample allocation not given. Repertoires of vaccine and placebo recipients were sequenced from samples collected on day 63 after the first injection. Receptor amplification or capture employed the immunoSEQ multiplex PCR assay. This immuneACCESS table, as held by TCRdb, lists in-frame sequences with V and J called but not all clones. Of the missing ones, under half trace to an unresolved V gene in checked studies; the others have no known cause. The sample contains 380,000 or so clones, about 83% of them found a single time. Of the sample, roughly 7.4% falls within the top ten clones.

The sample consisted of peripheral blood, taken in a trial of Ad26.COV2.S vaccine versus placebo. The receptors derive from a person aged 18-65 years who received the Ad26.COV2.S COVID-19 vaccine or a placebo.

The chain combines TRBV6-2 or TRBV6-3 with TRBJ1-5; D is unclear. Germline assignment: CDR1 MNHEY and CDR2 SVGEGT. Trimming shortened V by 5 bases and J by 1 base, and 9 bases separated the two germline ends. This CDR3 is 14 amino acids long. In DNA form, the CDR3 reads TGTGCCAGCAGTCCGAGTTTGAGCAATCAGCCCCAGCATTTT. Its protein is CASSPSLSNQPQHF.

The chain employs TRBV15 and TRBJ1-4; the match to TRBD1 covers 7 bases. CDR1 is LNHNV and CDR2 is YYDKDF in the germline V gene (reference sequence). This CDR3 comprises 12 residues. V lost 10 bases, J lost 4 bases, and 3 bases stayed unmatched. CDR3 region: CASGTDNEKLFF. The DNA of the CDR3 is TGTGCCAGCGGGACAGATAATGAAAAACTGTTTTTT.

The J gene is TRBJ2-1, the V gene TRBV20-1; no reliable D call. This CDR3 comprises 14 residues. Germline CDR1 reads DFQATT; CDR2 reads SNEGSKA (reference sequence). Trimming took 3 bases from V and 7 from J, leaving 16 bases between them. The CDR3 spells CSASRSFIGNEQFF. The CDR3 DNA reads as TGCAGTGCTAGTCGCTCCTTCATTGGGAATGAGCAGTTCTTC.

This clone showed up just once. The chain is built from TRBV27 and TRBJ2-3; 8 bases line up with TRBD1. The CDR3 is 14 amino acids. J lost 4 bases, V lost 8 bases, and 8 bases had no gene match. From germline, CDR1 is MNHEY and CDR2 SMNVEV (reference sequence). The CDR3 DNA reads TGTGCCAGCTATGGGACAGGATCCCCAGATACGCAGTATTTT. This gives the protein CASYGTGSPDTQYF.

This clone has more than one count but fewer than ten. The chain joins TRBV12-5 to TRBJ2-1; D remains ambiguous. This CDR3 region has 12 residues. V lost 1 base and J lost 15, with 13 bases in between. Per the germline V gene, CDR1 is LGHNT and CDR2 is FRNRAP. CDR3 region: CASGLATADSFF. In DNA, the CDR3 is TGTGCTAGTGGTTTGGCAACAGCCGACTCGTTCTTC.